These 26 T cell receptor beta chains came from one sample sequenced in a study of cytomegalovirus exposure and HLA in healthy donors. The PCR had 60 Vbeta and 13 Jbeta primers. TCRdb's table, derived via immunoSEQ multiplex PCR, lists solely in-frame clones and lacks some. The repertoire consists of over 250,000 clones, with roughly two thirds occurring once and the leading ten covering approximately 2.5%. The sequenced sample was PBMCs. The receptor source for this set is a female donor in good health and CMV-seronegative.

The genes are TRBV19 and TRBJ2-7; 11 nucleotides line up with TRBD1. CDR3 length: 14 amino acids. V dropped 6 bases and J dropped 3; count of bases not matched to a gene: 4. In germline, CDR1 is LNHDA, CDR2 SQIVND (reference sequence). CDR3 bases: TGTGCCAGTAGCCGGACAGGGGGCGGCTACGAGCAGTACTTC. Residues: CASSRTGGGYEQYF. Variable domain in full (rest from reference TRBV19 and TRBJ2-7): DGGITQSPKYLFRKEGQNVTLSCEQNLNHDAMYWYRQDPGQGLRLIYYSQIVNDFQKGDIAEGYSVSREKKESFPLTVTSAQKNPTAFYLCASSRTGGGYEQYFGPGTRLTVT.

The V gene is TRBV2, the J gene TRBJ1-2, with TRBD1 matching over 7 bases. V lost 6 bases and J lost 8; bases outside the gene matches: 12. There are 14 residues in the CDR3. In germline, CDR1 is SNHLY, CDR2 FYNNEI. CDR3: CASRGDSRDGGYTF. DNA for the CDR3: TGTGCCAGCAGGGGGGACAGCAGGGACGGGGGCTACACCTTC. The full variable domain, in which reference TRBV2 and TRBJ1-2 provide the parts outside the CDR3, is EPEVTQTPSHQVTQMGQEVILRCVPISNHLYFYWYRQILGQKVEFLVSFYNNEISEKSEIFDDQFSVERPDGSNFTLKIRSTKLEDSAMYFCASRGDSRDGGYTFGSGTRLTVV.

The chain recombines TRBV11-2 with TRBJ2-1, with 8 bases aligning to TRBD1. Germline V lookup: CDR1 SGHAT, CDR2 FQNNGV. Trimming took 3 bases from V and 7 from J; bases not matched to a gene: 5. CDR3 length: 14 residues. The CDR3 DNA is TGTGCCAGCAGCTTCGAACGACAGGGGAATGAGCAGTTCTTC. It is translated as CASSFERQGNEQFF.

CDR3 bases: TGTGCCAGCAGCTCCGGACTGATCACAGATACGCAGTATTTT. It specifies CASSSGLITDTQYF. The rearrangement joins TRBV7-2 to TRBJ2-3; the D gene is possibly TRBD2 (5 bases). V lost 4 bases and J 2 bases, leaving 10 bases between the germline ends. This CDR3 comprises 14 residues. Germline CDR1 is SGHTA and CDR2 is FQGNSA.

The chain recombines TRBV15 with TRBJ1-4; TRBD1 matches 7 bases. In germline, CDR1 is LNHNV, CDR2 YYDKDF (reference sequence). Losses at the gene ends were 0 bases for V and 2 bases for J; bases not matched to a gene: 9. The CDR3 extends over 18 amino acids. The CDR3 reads CATSRDGTQGTTNEKLFF. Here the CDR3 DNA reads TGTGCCACCAGCAGAGATGGGACACAGGGGACGACTAATGAAAAACTGTTTTTT.

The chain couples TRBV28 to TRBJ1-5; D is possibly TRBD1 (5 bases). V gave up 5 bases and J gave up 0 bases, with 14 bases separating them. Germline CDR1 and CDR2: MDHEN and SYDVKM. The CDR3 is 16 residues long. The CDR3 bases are TGTGCCAGCAGTCTGACAGCTTCGCATAGCAATCAGCCCCAGCATTTT. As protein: CASSLTASHSNQPQHF.

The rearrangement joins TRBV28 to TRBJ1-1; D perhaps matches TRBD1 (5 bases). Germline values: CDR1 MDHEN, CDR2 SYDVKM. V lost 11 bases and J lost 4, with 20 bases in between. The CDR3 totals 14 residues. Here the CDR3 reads CAALGVLTPTEAFF. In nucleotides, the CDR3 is TGTGCCGCCCTAGGGGTGTTGACCCCCACTGAAGCTTTCTTT.

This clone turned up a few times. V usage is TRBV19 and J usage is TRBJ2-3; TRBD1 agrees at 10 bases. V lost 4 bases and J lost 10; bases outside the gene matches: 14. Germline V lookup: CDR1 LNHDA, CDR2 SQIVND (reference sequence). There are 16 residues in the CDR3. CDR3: CASSKPRDRGITPQYF. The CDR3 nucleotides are TGTGCCAGTAGTAAACCCCGGGACAGGGGTATAACGCCGCAGTATTTT. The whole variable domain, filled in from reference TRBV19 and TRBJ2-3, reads DGGITQSPKYLFRKEGQNVTLSCEQNLNHDAMYWYRQDPGQGLRLIYYSQIVNDFQKGDIAEGYSVSREKKESFPLTVTSAQKNPTAFYLCASSKPRDRGITPQYFGPGTRLTVL.

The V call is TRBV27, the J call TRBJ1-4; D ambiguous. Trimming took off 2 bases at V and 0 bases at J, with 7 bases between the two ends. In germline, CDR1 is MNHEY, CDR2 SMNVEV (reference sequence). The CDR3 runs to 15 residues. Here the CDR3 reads CASSLRGATNEKLFF. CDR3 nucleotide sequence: TGTGCCAGCAGTTTAAGAGGTGCAACTAATGAAAAACTGTTTTTT.

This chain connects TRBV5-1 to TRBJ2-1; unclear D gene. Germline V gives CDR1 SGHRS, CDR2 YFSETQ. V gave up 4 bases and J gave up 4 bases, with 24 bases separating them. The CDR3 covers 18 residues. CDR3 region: CASSLESYMSISYNEQFF. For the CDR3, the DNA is TGCGCCAGCAGCCTTGAAAGTTATATGTCTATTTCGTACAATGAGCAGTTCTTC.

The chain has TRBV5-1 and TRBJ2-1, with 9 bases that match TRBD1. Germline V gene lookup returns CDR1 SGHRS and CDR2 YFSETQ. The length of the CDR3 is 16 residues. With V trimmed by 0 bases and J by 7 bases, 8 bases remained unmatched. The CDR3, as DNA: TGCGCCAGCAGCTTGGCGCGGGACAGGGTATTTAATGAGCAGTTCTTC. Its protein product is CASSLARDRVFNEQFF.

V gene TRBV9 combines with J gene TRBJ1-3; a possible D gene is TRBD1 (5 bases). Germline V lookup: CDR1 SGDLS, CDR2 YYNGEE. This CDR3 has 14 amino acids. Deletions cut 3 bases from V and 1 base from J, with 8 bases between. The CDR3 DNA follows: TGTGCCAGCAGCGCAGGGTGGTCTGGAAACACCATATATTTT. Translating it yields CASSAGWSGNTIYF.

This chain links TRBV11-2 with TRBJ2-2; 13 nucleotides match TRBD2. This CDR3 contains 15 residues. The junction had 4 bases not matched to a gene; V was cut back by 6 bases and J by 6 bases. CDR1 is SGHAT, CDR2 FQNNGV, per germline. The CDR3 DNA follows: TGTGCCAGCAGTCCGGGACTAGCGGGATCCGGGGAGCTGTTTTTT. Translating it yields CASSPGLAGSGELFF.

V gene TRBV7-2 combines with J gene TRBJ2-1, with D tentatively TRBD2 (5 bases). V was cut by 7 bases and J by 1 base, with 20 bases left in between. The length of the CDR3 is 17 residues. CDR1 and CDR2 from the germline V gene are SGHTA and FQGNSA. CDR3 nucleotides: TGTGCCAGCACGAGAAGGACTGAGGGAGTATCCTACAATGAGCAGTTCTTC. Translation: CASTRRTEGVSYNEQFF.

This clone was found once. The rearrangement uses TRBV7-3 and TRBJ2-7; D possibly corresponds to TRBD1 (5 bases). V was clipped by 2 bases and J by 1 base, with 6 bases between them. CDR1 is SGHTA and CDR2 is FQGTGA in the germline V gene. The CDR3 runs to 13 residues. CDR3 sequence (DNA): TGTGCCAGCAGCTTACGACAGTCCTACGAGCAGTACTTC. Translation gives CASSLRQSYEQYF.

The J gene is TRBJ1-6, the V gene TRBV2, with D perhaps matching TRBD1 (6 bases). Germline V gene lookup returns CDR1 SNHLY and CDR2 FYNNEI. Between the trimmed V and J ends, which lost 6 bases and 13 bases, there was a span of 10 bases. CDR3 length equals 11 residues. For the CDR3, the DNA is TGTGCCAGCAGGCAGGGGAAGCCCCTCCACTTT. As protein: CASRQGKPLHF. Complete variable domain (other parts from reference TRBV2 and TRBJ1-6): EPEVTQTPSHQVTQMGQEVILRCVPISNHLYFYWYRQILGQKVEFLVSFYNNEISEKSEIFDDQFSVERPDGSNFTLKIRSTKLEDSAMYFCASRQGKPLHFGNGTRLTVT.

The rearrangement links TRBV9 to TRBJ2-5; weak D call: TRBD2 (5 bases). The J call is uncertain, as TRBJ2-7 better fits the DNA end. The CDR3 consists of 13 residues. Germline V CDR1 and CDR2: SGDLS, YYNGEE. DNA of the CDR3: TGTGCCAGCAGCCGGACTGAGTCCTACGAGCAGTACTTC. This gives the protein CASSRTESYEQYF.

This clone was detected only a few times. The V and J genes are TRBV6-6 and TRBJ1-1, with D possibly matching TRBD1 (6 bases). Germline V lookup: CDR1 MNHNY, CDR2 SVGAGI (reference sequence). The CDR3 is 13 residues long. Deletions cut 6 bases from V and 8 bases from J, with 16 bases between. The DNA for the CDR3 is TGTGCCAGCAGACTTAGCCACAGGGCCGAAGCTTTCTTT. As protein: CASRLSHRAEAFF.

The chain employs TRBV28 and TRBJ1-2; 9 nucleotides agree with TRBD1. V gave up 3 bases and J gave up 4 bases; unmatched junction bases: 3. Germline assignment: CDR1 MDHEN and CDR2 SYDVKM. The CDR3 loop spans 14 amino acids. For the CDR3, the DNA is TGTGCCAGCAGTTTGGGACAGGGCATCTATGGCTACACCTTC. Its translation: CASSLGQGIYGYTF.

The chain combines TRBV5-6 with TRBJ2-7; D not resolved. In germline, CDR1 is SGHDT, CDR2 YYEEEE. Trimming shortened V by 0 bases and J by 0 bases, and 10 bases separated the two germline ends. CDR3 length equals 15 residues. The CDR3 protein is CASSLAWPGSYEQYF. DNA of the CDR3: TGTGCCAGCAGCTTGGCTTGGCCAGGCTCCTACGAGCAGTACTTC.

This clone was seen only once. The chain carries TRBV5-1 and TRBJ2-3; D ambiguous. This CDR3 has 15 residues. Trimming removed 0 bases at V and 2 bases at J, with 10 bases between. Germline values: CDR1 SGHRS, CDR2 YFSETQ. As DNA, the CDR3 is TGCGCCAGCAGCTTGGGATCCGTAGACACAGATACGCAGTATTTT. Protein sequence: CASSLGSVDTDTQYF.

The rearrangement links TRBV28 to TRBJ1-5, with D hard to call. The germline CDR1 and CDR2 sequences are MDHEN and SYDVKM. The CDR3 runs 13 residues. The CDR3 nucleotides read TGTGCGACAAGGAAATATAGCAATCAGCCCCAGCATTTT. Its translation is CATRKYSNQPQHF.

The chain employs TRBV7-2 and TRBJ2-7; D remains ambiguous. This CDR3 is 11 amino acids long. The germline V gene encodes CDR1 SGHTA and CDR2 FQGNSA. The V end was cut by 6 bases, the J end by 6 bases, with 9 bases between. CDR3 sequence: CASSQAGEQYF. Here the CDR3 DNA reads TGTGCCAGCAGTCAGGCAGGCGAGCAGTACTTC. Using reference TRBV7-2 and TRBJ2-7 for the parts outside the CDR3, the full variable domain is GAGVSQSPSNKVTEKGKDVELRCDPISGHTALYWYRQSLGQGLEFLIYFQGNSAPDKSGLPSDRFSAERTGGSVSTLTIQRTQQEDSAVYLCASSQAGEQYFGPGTRLTVT.

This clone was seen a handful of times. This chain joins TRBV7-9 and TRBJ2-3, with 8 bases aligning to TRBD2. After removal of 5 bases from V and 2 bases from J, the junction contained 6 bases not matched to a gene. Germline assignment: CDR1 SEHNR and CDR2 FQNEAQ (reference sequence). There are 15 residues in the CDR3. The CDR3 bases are TGTGCCAGCAGCCTGAATAGCGGGATCACAGATACGCAGTATTTT. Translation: CASSLNSGITDTQYF.

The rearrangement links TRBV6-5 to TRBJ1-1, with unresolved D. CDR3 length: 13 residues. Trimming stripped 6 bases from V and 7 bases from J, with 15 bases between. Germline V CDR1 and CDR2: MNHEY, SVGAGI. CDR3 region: CASSLAVQFEAFF. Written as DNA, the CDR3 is TGTGCCAGCAGCCTGGCCGTGCAGTTTGAAGCTTTCTTT.

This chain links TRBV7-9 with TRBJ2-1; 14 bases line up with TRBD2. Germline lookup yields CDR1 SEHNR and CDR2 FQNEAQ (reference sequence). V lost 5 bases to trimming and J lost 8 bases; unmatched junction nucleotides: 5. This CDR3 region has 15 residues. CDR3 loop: CASSPTSGRVDEQFF. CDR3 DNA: TGTGCCAGCAGCCCGACTAGCGGGAGGGTCGATGAGCAGTTCTTC.